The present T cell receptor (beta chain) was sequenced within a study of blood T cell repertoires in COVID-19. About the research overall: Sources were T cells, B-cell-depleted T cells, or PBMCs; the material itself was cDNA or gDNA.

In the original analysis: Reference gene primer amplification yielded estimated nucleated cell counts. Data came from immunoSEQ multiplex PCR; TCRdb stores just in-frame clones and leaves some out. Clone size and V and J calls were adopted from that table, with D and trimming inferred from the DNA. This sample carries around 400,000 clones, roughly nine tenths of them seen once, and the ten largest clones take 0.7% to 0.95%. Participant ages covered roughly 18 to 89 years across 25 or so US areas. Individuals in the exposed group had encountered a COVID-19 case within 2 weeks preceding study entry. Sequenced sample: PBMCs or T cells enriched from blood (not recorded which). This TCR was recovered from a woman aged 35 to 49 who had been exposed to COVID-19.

CDR3 sequence: CASSLEGMRYGYTF. The DNA for the CDR3 is TGTGCCAGCAGCTTAGAGGGGATGCGCTATGGCTACACCTTC. V usage is TRBV7-8 and J usage is TRBJ1-2, with D maybe TRBD1 (5 bases). The CDR3 is 14 residues long. The V gene's germline CDR1 is SGHVS and CDR2 FQNEAQ. V lost 1 base to trimming and J lost 4 bases, with 10 bases between them.